These 8 T cell receptor beta chains were all obtained from the same sample, sequenced in a study of OX40 agonist ivuxolimab in advanced cancers. Sequencing was performed with immunoSEQ multiplex PCR; in TCRdb, only in-frame clones are kept and a portion is missing. The repertoire holds nearly 70,000 clones, with roughly 89% as singletons. The source material was CD4+ or CD8+ T cells sorted from blood, sampled in a trial of the OX40 agonist ivuxolimab. The receptors originated from an adult with an advanced solid tumor such as melanoma, head and neck, liver or kidney cancer.

The chain uses TRBV7-2 and TRBJ2-3, with TRBD2 identical over 9 bases. The germline V gene has CDR1 SGHTA and CDR2 FQGNSA. Trimming at V came to 3 bases and at J to 1 base, leaving 5 bases not matched to a gene. The CDR3 is made up of 16 amino acids. The chain's CDR3 is CASSFSGGPGTDTQYF. The CDR3 bases are TGTGCCAGCAGCTTTAGCGGGGGCCCTGGCACAGATACGCAGTATTTT.

The chain couples TRBV7-2 to TRBJ2-5; perhaps D is TRBD1 or TRBD2 (5 bases each). Germline CDR1 SGHTA, CDR2 FQGNSA. There are 15 residues in the CDR3. V was pared by 7 bases and J by 5 bases, with 20 bases between. The DNA of the CDR3 is TGTGCCAGCACCCCCACGGGGACGGCCGGGGAGACCCAGTACTTC. Translating it yields CASTPTGTAGETQYF.

The rearrangement links TRBV7-2 to TRBJ2-1; 9 positions agree with TRBD1. Germline V gene sequence: CDR1 SGHTA, CDR2 FQGNSA. Trimming cost V 3 bases and J 7 bases; bases outside gene matches: 7. CDR3 length equals 15 residues. DNA for the CDR3: TGTGCCAGCAGCTTTTTACAGGGGGCTGGGAATGAGCAGTTCTTC. It encodes CASSFLQGAGNEQFF.

Only one count was recorded for this clone. The V and J genes are TRBV19 and TRBJ2-7; perhaps TRBD1 as D (6 bases). V lost 4 bases and J lost 7, with 17 bases in between. Germline CDR1 and CDR2: LNHDA and SQIVND (reference sequence). The CDR3 totals 14 residues. The CDR3 DNA follows: TGTGCCAGTAGTAGAGCCACCGGGACAAGTGAGCAGTACTTC. Its translation is CASSRATGTSEQYF. The variable domain in full, completed from reference TRBV19 and TRBJ2-7, reads DGGITQSPKYLFRKEGQNVTLSCEQNLNHDAMYWYRQDPGQGLRLIYYSQIVNDFQKGDIAEGYSVSREKKESFPLTVTSAQKNPTAFYLCASSRATGTSEQYFGPGTRLTVT.

The chain is built from TRBV2 and TRBJ2-6; D not certain. Between the trimmed V and J ends, which lost 4 bases and 0 bases, there was a span of 7 bases. This CDR3 comprises 15 residues. The germline CDR1 and CDR2 sequences are SNHLY and FYNNEI. This CDR3 reads CASSVSASGANVLTF. The CDR3 DNA is TGTGCCAGCAGTGTCAGTGCCTCTGGGGCCAACGTCCTGACTTTC.

This clone was seen many times. The chain is built from TRBV7-9 and TRBJ2-7; no clear D gene. V was pared by 3 bases and J by 5 bases, with 17 bases between. The CDR3 has 15 residues. Germline V gene sequence: CDR1 SEHNR, CDR2 FQNEAQ (reference sequence). CDR3 region: CASSFTALGDHEQYF. The CDR3 DNA follows: TGTGCCAGCAGCTTTACTGCGTTGGGTGACCACGAGCAGTACTTC.

The V and J genes are TRBV4-1 and TRBJ2-7; 8 nucleotides align to TRBD2. The CDR3 covers 17 residues. The germline CDR1 and CDR2 sequences are MGHRA and YSYEKL. Trimming removed 1 base from V and 3 bases from J; junction bases left unmatched: 11. The CDR3 here is CASSQGAGGGSLYEQYF. Written as DNA, the CDR3 is TGCGCCAGCAGCCAAGGGGCTGGCGGGGGGTCGCTCTACGAGCAGTACTTC.

The J gene is TRBJ1-2, the V gene TRBV4-2; maybe TRBD1 (5 bases). There are 17 residues in the CDR3. Trimming left V 0 bases short and J 10 bases short, with 24 bases between. CDR1 is LGHNA and CDR2 is YNFKEQ in the germline V gene. CDR3 region: CASSQDPSVLLGDSYTF. DNA of the CDR3: TGTGCCAGCAGCCAAGATCCCTCGGTCCTCCTTGGGGACTCCTACACCTTC.